A selection of T cell receptor beta chains follows, all from one sample in a study of control samples from healthy donors and cancer patients. Profiling relied on immunoSEQ multiplex PCR, and the TCRdb table lists in-frame clones only, not all of them. The table lists more than 12,000 clones, about 72% of them singletons. Sequencing was performed on formalin-fixed, paraffin-embedded tissue. The receptors were sampled from a female donor with lung cancer. CDR3s include the opening cysteine and the closing phenylalanine or tryptophan. The D gene is left open where the match is weak. Some rows mark clone size as missing; the rest say once, few, many or name a class of expanded clone.

J gene: TRBJ1-3; V gene: TRBV7-6; D gene: -; clone size: -; CDR3 protein: CASSLAQGAAGNTIYF; CDR3 DNA: TGTGCCAGCAGCTTAGCCCAAGGGGCAGCTGGAAACACCATATATTTT
J gene: TRBJ2-1; V gene: TRBV7-8; D gene: TRBD2; clone size: -; CDR3 protein: CASSALAGALYNEQFF; CDR3 DNA: TGTGCCAGCAGCGCCCTAGCGGGGGCCCTTTACAATGAGCAGTTCTTC
J gene: TRBJ2-4; V gene: TRBV7-6; D gene: -; clone size: -; CDR3 protein: CASSLGRGAIKNIQYF; CDR3 DNA: TGTGCCAGCAGCTTAGGAAGGGGGGCAATAAAAAACATTCAGTACTTC
J gene: TRBJ1-4; V gene: TRBV7-9; D gene: -; clone size: -; CDR3 protein: CASSLSGQIGEKLFF; CDR3 DNA: TGTGCCAGCAGCTTATCTGGACAGATCGGTGAAAAACTGTTTTTT
J gene: TRBJ2-1; V gene: TRBV6-5; D gene: -; clone size: -; CDR3 protein: CASRRRDSDNEQFF; CDR3 DNA: TGTGCCAGCAGACGCCGGGACTCCGACAATGAGCAGTTCTTC
J gene: TRBJ2-3; V gene: TRBV5-1; D gene: -; clone size: -; CDR3 protein: CASSLAETDTQYF; CDR3 DNA: TGCGCCAGCAGCTTGGCCGAAACAGATACGCAGTATTTT
J gene: TRBJ1-1; V gene: TRBV5-1; D gene: -; clone size: -; CDR3 protein: CASSLGGGGTEAFF; CDR3 DNA: TGCGCCAGCAGCTTGGGAGGGGGTGGGACTGAAGCTTTCTTT
J gene: TRBJ1-3; V gene: TRBV5-1; D gene: TRBD1; clone size: -; CDR3 protein: CASSSTGDGNTIYF; CDR3 DNA: TGCGCCAGCAGCTCGACAGGGGACGGAAACACCATATATTTT
J gene: TRBJ1-1; V gene: TRBV19; D gene: -; clone size: few; CDR3 protein: CASSRMDTPNTEAFF; CDR3 DNA: TGTGCCAGTAGCAGGATGGACACCCCGAACACTGAAGCTTTCTTT
J gene: TRBJ2-5; V gene: TRBV4-2; D gene: -; clone size: -; CDR3 protein: CASSQDGASQETQYF; CDR3 DNA: TGTGCCAGCAGCCAAGACGGAGCGTCACAAGAGACCCAGTACTTC
J gene: TRBJ2-3; V gene: TRBV6-5; D gene: TRBD1; clone size: -; CDR3 protein: CASSQLGQGRDTQYF; CDR3 DNA: TGTGCCAGCAGCCAGCTAGGACAGGGGAGAGATACGCAGTATTTT
J gene: TRBJ1-3; V gene: TRBV14; D gene: -; clone size: -; CDR3 protein: CASSRRPPGNTIYF; CDR3 DNA: TGTGCCAGCAGCCGAAGGCCCCCAGGAAACACCATATATTTT
J gene: TRBJ1-1; V gene: TRBV27; D gene: TRBD1; clone size: -; CDR3 protein: CASRTGASEAFF; CDR3 DNA: TGTGCCAGCAGGACAGGGGCCTCTGAAGCTTTCTTT
J gene: TRBJ2-7; V gene: TRBV4-2; D gene: -; clone size: -; CDR3 protein: CASSQVGEQYF; CDR3 DNA: TGTGCCAGCAGTCAGGTGGGCGAGCAGTACTTC
J gene: TRBJ1-1; V gene: TRBV29-1; D gene: TRBD1; clone size: -; CDR3 protein: CSVVGGYTEAFF; CDR3 DNA: TGCAGCGTTGTAGGGGGCTACACTGAAGCTTTCTTT
J gene: TRBJ2-3; V gene: TRBV18; D gene: TRBD2; clone size: -; CDR3 protein: CASSRTSGRESTQYF; CDR3 DNA: TGTGCCAGCTCACGGACTAGCGGGAGGGAATCAACGCAGTATTTT
J gene: TRBJ2-7; V gene: TRBV5-1; D gene: TRBD1; clone size: -; CDR3 protein: CASSPVSGTATYEQYF; CDR3 DNA: TGCGCCAGCAGCCCCGTATCCGGGACAGCCACCTACGAGCAGTACTTC
J gene: TRBJ2-3; V gene: TRBV6-2/TRBV6-3; D gene: -; clone size: -; CDR3 protein: CASSYSKDTQYF; CDR3 DNA: TGTGCCAGCAGTTATTCGAAAGATACGCAGTATTTT
J gene: TRBJ2-1; V gene: TRBV10-3; D gene: -; clone size: -; CDR3 protein: CAIRSGADEQFF; CDR3 DNA: TGTGCCATCAGATCAGGGGCGGATGAGCAGTTCTTC
J gene: TRBJ1-2; V gene: TRBV5-6; D gene: TRBD1; clone size: -; CDR3 protein: CASTDTGVGYGYTF; CDR3 DNA: TGTGCCAGCACCGACACAGGGGTTGGCTATGGCTACACCTTC
J gene: TRBJ1-1; V gene: TRBV30; D gene: -; clone size: -; CDR3 protein: CAWTRVEEAFF; CDR3 DNA: TGTGCCTGGACGAGAGTGGAGGAAGCTTTCTTT
J gene: TRBJ1-5; V gene: TRBV6-5; D gene: TRBD1; clone size: -; CDR3 protein: CASKAQGAGNQPQHF; CDR3 DNA: TGTGCCAGCAAGGCGCAGGGGGCGGGAAATCAGCCCCAGCATTTT
J gene: TRBJ2-1; V gene: TRBV5-1; D gene: TRBD1; clone size: few; CDR3 protein: CASSPLGQGFNEQFF; CDR3 DNA: TGCGCCAGCAGCCCTCTAGGACAGGGGTTCAATGAGCAGTTCTTC
J gene: TRBJ2-1; V gene: TRBV7-9; D gene: TRBD2; clone size: few; CDR3 protein: CASSLGLAGGTDEQFF; CDR3 DNA: TGTGCCAGCAGCTTAGGCCTAGCGGGGGGCACCGATGAGCAGTTCTTC
J gene: TRBJ1-2; V gene: TRBV6-1; D gene: TRBD1; clone size: -; CDR3 protein: CASSEATQGATYGYTF; CDR3 DNA: TGTGCCAGCAGTGAAGCAACACAGGGGGCGACCTATGGCTACACCTTC
J gene: TRBJ1-1; V gene: TRBV18; D gene: -; clone size: -; CDR3 protein: CASSPVAGGLNTEAFF; CDR3 DNA: TGTGCCAGCTCACCGGTCGCAGGAGGATTGAACACTGAAGCTTTCTTT
J gene: TRBJ1-2; V gene: TRBV10-3; D gene: -; clone size: -; CDR3 protein: CAISESTLPGYTF; CDR3 DNA: TGTGCCATCAGTGAGTCAACCCTACCTGGCTACACCTTC
J gene: TRBJ1-2; V gene: TRBV4-2; D gene: -; clone size: -; CDR3 protein: CASSQGGGYTF; CDR3 DNA: TGTGCCAGCAGCCAAGGGGGGGGCTACACCTTC
J gene: TRBJ1-1; V gene: TRBV6-2/TRBV6-3; D gene: -; clone size: once; CDR3 protein: CASSYLSEAFF; CDR3 DNA: TGTGCCAGCAGTTACTTGTCTGAAGCTTTCTTT
J gene: TRBJ2-1; V gene: TRBV4-1; D gene: -; clone size: -; CDR3 protein: CASSQLEVGNEQFF; CDR3 DNA: TGCGCCAGCAGCCAACTAGAAGTAGGCAATGAGCAGTTCTTC
J gene: TRBJ2-5; V gene: TRBV19; D gene: TRBD1; clone size: few; CDR3 protein: CASSIDGTGIQETQYF; CDR3 DNA: TGTGCCAGTAGTATAGATGGGACAGGGATCCAAGAGACCCAGTACTTC
J gene: TRBJ2-1; V gene: TRBV7-9; D gene: TRBD2; clone size: -; CDR3 protein: CASSFMLAGQGEQFF; CDR3 DNA: TGTGCCAGCAGCTTTATGCTAGCGGGGCAAGGTGAGCAGTTCTTC
J gene: TRBJ2-7; V gene: TRBV4-3; D gene: -; clone size: -; CDR3 protein: CASSQDDSYEQYF; CDR3 DNA: TGCGCCAGCAGCCAAGACGACAGCTACGAGCAGTACTTC
J gene: TRBJ2-5; V gene: TRBV5-1; D gene: TRBD2; clone size: -; CDR3 protein: CASSLDGRAQETQYF; CDR3 DNA: TGCGCCAGCAGCTTGGACGGGAGGGCACAAGAGACCCAGTACTTC
J gene: TRBJ1-3; V gene: TRBV9; D gene: -; clone size: -; CDR3 protein: CASSGTESGNTIYF; CDR3 DNA: TGTGCCAGCAGCGGGACGGAGTCTGGAAACACCATATATTTT
J gene: TRBJ2-7; V gene: TRBV11-2; D gene: -; clone size: -; CDR3 protein: CASSLGSLLYEQYF; CDR3 DNA: TGTGCCAGCAGCTTAGGCTCACTCCTCTACGAGCAGTACTTC